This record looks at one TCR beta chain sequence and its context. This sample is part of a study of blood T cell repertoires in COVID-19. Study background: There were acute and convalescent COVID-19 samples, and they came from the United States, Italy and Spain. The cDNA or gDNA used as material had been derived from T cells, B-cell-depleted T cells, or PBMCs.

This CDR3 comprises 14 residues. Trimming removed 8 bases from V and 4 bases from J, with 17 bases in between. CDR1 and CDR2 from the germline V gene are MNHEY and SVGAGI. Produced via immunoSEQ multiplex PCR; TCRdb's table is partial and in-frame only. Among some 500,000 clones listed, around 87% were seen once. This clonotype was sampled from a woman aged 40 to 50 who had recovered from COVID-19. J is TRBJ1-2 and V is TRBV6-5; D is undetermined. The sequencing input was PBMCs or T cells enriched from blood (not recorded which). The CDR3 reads CASSAGPRVYGYTF. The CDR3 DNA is TGTGCCAGCTCGGCCGGGCCGAGGGTCTATGGCTACACCTTC.